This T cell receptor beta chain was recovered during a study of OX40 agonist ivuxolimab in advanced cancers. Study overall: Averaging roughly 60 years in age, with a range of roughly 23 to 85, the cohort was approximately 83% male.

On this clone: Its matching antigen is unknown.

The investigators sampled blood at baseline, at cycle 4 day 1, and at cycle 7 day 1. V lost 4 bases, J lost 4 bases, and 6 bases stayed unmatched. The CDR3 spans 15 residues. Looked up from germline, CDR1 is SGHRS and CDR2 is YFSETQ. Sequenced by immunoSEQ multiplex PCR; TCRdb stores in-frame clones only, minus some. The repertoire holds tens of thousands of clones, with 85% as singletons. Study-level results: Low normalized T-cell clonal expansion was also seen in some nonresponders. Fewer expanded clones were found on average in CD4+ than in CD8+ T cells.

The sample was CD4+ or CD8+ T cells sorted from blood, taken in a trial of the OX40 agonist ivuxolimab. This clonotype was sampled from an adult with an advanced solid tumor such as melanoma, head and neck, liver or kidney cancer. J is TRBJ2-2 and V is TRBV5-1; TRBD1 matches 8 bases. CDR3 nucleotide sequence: TGCGCCAGCAGCGTAGGACAGGGCAGCACCGGGGAGCTGTTTTTT. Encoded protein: CASSVGQGSTGELFF.